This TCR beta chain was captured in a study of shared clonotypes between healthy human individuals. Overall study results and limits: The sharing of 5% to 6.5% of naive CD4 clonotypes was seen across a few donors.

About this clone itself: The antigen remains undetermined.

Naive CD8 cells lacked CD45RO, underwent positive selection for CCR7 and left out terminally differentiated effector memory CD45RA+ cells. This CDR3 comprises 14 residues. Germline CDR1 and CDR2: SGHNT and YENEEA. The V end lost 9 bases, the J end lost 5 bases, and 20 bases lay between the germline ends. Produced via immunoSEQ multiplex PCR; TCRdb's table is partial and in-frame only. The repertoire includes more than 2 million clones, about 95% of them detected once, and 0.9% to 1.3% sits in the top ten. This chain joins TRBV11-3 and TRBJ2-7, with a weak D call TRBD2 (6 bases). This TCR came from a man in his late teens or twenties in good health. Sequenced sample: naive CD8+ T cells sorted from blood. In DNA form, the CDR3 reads TGTGCCAGGGACCCGGGACTTAAGGACGACGAGCAGTACTTC. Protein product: CARDPGLKDDEQYF.